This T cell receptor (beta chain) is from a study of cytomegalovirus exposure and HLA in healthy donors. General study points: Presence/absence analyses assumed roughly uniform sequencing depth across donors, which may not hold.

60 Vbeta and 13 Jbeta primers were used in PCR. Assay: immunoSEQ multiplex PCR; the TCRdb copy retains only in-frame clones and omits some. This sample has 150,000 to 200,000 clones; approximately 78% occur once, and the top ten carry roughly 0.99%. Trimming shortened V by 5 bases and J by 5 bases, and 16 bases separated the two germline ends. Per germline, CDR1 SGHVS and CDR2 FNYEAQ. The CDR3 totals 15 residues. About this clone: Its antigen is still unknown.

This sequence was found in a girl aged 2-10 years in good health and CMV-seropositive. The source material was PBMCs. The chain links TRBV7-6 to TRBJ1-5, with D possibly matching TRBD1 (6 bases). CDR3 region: CASSPLQGRDQPQHF. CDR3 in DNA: TGTGCCAGCAGCCCGCTACAGGGACGGGATCAGCCCCAGCATTTT.